Listed below are T cell receptor beta chains from one sample, sequenced in a study of shared clonotypes between healthy human individuals. Sequencing used immunoSEQ multiplex PCR; TCRdb keeps in-frame clones, though not all of them. This sample has under 600,000 clones, with approximately 97% found just once. The source material was naive CD4+ T cells sorted from blood. The receptors come from a woman in her 30s in good health. The CDR3 runs from the conserved cysteine through the conserved F or W. Fields, in order: D gene, clone size, J gene, V gene, CDR3 protein, CDR3 DNA. A D gene is named only where the DNA matches it firmly. Size is stated for part of the rows, as once, few or many counts, or as a class when the clone is expanded.

D gene: .
clone size: .
J gene: TRBJ2-7
V gene: TRBV6-5
CDR3 protein: CASKASGPPYEQYF
CDR3 DNA: TGTGCCAGCAAGGCGTCAGGGCCTCCCTACGAGCAGTACTTC

D gene: .
clone size: .
J gene: TRBJ1-2
V gene: TRBV6-5
CDR3 protein: CASSQLGVAPYGYTF
CDR3 DNA: TGTGCCAGCAGTCAGTTGGGCGTTGCCCCCTATGGCTACACCTTC

D gene: TRBD2
clone size: .
J gene: TRBJ2-1
V gene: TRBV6-4
CDR3 protein: CASSVYPGTSGRNEQFF
CDR3 DNA: TGTGCCAGCAGCGTTTATCCCGGGACTAGCGGGAGGAATGAGCAGTTCTTC

D gene: .
clone size: .
J gene: TRBJ2-7
V gene: TRBV7-8
CDR3 protein: CASSFRDFSYEQYF
CDR3 DNA: TGTGCCAGCAGCTTCCGGGACTTTTCCTACGAGCAGTACTTC

D gene: .
clone size: .
J gene: TRBJ1-1
V gene: TRBV6-5
CDR3 protein: CASSYPGSLNTEAFF
CDR3 DNA: TGTGCCAGCAGTTACCCGGGATCCTTGAACACTGAAGCTTTCTTT

D gene: .
clone size: .
J gene: TRBJ1-5
V gene: TRBV19
CDR3 protein: CASSIAGRANQPQHF
CDR3 DNA: TGTGCCAGTAGTATAGCGGGCAGGGCAAATCAGCCCCAGCATTTT

D gene: .
clone size: .
J gene: TRBJ1-2
V gene: TRBV5-1
CDR3 protein: CASSLDSYGYTF
CDR3 DNA: TGCGCCAGCAGCTTAGACAGCTATGGCTACACCTTC

D gene: .
clone size: .
J gene: TRBJ1-5
V gene: TRBV7-2
CDR3 protein: CASSFGTSNSNQPQHF
CDR3 DNA: TGTGCCAGCAGCTTTGGGACAAGCAATAGCAATCAGCCCCAGCATTTT

D gene: .
clone size: .
J gene: TRBJ2-1
V gene: TRBV9
CDR3 protein: CASSATGNEQFF
CDR3 DNA: TGTGCCAGCAGCGCAACAGGGAATGAGCAGTTCTTC

D gene: TRBD2
clone size: .
J gene: TRBJ2-7
V gene: TRBV27
CDR3 protein: CANDKVRRENEQYF
CDR3 DNA: TGTGCCAACGATAAAGTGCGGCGGGAGAACGAGCAGTACTTC

D gene: .
clone size: .
J gene: TRBJ1-1
V gene: TRBV19
CDR3 protein: CASTRPPDTEAFF
CDR3 DNA: TGTGCCAGTACCCGACCCCCTGACACTGAAGCTTTCTTT

D gene: .
clone size: .
J gene: TRBJ2-3
V gene: TRBV11-2
CDR3 protein: CASSIARGRLFRTDTQYF
CDR3 DNA: TGTGCCAGCAGCATAGCTAGGGGACGCTTATTTCGCACAGATACGCAGTATTTT

D gene: TRBD2
clone size: .
J gene: TRBJ2-3
V gene: TRBV7-2
CDR3 protein: CASSLIAGVADTQYF
CDR3 DNA: TGTGCCAGCAGTCTGATTGCGGGAGTCGCAGATACGCAGTATTTT

D gene: TRBD1
clone size: .
J gene: TRBJ2-5
V gene: TRBV6-5
CDR3 protein: CASSQGGLGEQYF
CDR3 DNA: TGTGCCAGCAGTCAAGGGGGCCTAGGGGAGCAGTACTTC

D gene: .
clone size: few
J gene: TRBJ1-5
V gene: TRBV2
CDR3 protein: CASSEENQPQHF
CDR3 DNA: TGTGCCAGCAGTGAAGAGAATCAGCCCCAGCATTTT

D gene: TRBD1
clone size: .
J gene: TRBJ2-1
V gene: TRBV5-1
CDR3 protein: CASTGTGPVDEQFF
CDR3 DNA: TGCGCCAGCACAGGGACAGGACCCGTGGATGAGCAGTTCTTC

D gene: .
clone size: .
J gene: TRBJ2-2
V gene: TRBV27
CDR3 protein: CASSLRGDGTGELFF
CDR3 DNA: TGTGCCAGCAGTTTACGAGGGGATGGTACCGGGGAGCTGTTTTTT

D gene: .
clone size: once
J gene: TRBJ2-5
V gene: TRBV4-1
CDR3 protein: CASSQAGAQETQYF
CDR3 DNA: TGCGCCAGCAGCCAAGCCGGGGCTCAAGAGACCCAGTACTTC

D gene: .
clone size: .
J gene: TRBJ2-7
V gene: TRBV19
CDR3 protein: CASSIILRTRLTEQYF
CDR3 DNA: TGTGCCAGTAGCATAATACTTCGAACAAGGCTCACCGAGCAGTACTTC

D gene: TRBD2
clone size: .
J gene: TRBJ2-5
V gene: TRBV30
CDR3 protein: CAWSVGLAGVETQYF
CDR3 DNA: TGTGCCTGGAGTGTCGGACTAGCGGGAGTAGAGACCCAGTACTTC

D gene: .
clone size: .
J gene: TRBJ2-1
V gene: TRBV5-1
CDR3 protein: CASSSLDYSYNEQFF
CDR3 DNA: TGCGCCAGCAGCTCGCTCGACTACTCCTACAATGAGCAGTTCTTC

D gene: TRBD2
clone size: .
J gene: TRBJ2-2
V gene: TRBV11-2
CDR3 protein: CASSKQGTSPVGELFF
CDR3 DNA: TGTGCCAGCAGCAAACAGGGGACTAGCCCCGTGGGGGAGCTGTTTTTT

D gene: .
clone size: .
J gene: TRBJ1-1
V gene: TRBV15
CDR3 protein: CATSRGELGRTEAFF
CDR3 DNA: TGTGCCACCAGCAGAGGGGAGTTGGGTCGCACTGAAGCTTTCTTT

D gene: TRBD2
clone size: .
J gene: TRBJ2-1
V gene: TRBV28
CDR3 protein: CASGLVSPNEQFF
CDR3 DNA: TGTGCCAGCGGACTAGTAAGTCCCAATGAGCAGTTCTTC

D gene: .
clone size: once
J gene: TRBJ2-6
V gene: TRBV7-3
CDR3 protein: CASSFGQGSSGANVLTF
CDR3 DNA: TGTGCCAGCAGCTTCGGTCAGGGAAGCTCTGGGGCCAACGTCCTGACTTTC

D gene: .
clone size: few
J gene: TRBJ1-5
V gene: TRBV19
CDR3 protein: CASSQRQSQPQHF
CDR3 DNA: TGTGCCAGTAGTCAGCGTCAGAGCCAGCCCCAGCATTTT

D gene: .
clone size: .
J gene: TRBJ2-7
V gene: TRBV28
CDR3 protein: CASSFLAEEQYF
CDR3 DNA: TGTGCCAGCAGTTTTCTCGCGGAAGAGCAGTACTTC

D gene: TRBD1
clone size: .
J gene: TRBJ1-2
V gene: TRBV28
CDR3 protein: CAIRPGQGYGYTF
CDR3 DNA: TGTGCCATCCGACCGGGACAGGGGTATGGCTACACCTTC

D gene: .
clone size: .
J gene: TRBJ2-7
V gene: TRBV10-3
CDR3 protein: CAISDQGATLGEQYF
CDR3 DNA: TGTGCCATCAGTGACCAAGGCGCTACCCTGGGGGAGCAGTACTTC

D gene: .
clone size: .
J gene: TRBJ2-7
V gene: TRBV28
CDR3 protein: CASSSSYEQYF
CDR3 DNA: TGTGCCAGCAGTTCGTCCTACGAGCAGTACTTC

D gene: TRBD2
clone size: .
J gene: TRBJ2-3
V gene: TRBV11-2
CDR3 protein: CAISSGRADTQYF
CDR3 DNA: TGTGCCATCTCTAGCGGGAGGGCAGATACGCAGTATTTT

D gene: .
clone size: .
J gene: TRBJ2-3
V gene: TRBV19
CDR3 protein: CASSIGQVVTDTQYF
CDR3 DNA: TGTGCCAGTAGTATAGGTCAGGTTGTCACAGATACGCAGTATTTT

D gene: .
clone size: .
J gene: TRBJ2-7
V gene: TRBV19
CDR3 protein: CASSIWGPQEGLPYEQYF
CDR3 DNA: TGTGCCAGTAGTATATGGGGGCCTCAGGAGGGCCTTCCCTACGAGCAGTACTTC

D gene: TRBD2
clone size: .
J gene: TRBJ2-1
V gene: TRBV5-4
CDR3 protein: CASSAASGNSYNEQFF
CDR3 DNA: TGTGCCAGCAGCGCCGCTAGCGGTAATTCCTACAATGAGCAGTTCTTC

D gene: .
clone size: .
J gene: TRBJ2-5
V gene: TRBV10-1
CDR3 protein: CASSLQGTETQYF
CDR3 DNA: TGCGCCAGCAGTCTCCAGGGAACGGAGACCCAGTACTTC

D gene: .
clone size: .
J gene: TRBJ2-7
V gene: TRBV5-4
CDR3 protein: CASSRTRGSYEQYF
CDR3 DNA: TGTGCCAGCAGCCGAACTAGAGGGTCCTACGAGCAGTACTTC

D gene: .
clone size: once
J gene: TRBJ2-7
V gene: TRBV5-1
CDR3 protein: CASSPDFGVYEQYF
CDR3 DNA: TGCGCCAGCAGCCCCGATTTTGGGGTCTACGAGCAGTACTTC

D gene: .
clone size: once
J gene: TRBJ2-3
V gene: TRBV27
CDR3 protein: CASSLVGDSRGYF
CDR3 DNA: TGTGCCAGCAGTTTAGTAGGGGACTCCCGAGGGTATTTT

D gene: .
clone size: .
J gene: TRBJ1-6
V gene: TRBV27
CDR3 protein: CASSLPPGTNSPLHF
CDR3 DNA: TGTGCCAGCAGTTTACCACCCGGGACTAATTCACCCCTCCACTTT

D gene: .
clone size: .
J gene: TRBJ2-7
V gene: TRBV28
CDR3 protein: CASSLPSTPLYEQYF
CDR3 DNA: TGTGCCAGCAGTCTCCCAAGTACTCCCCTCTACGAGCAGTACTTC

D gene: .
clone size: .
J gene: TRBJ2-1
V gene: TRBV6-6
CDR3 protein: CASEASYNEQFF
CDR3 DNA: TGTGCCAGCGAGGCTTCCTACAATGAGCAGTTCTTC

D gene: .
clone size: .
J gene: TRBJ2-1
V gene: TRBV5-1
CDR3 protein: CASSPTTDYNEQFF
CDR3 DNA: TGCGCCAGCAGCCCGACGACAGACTACAATGAGCAGTTCTTC

D gene: TRBD1
clone size: .
J gene: TRBJ2-1
V gene: TRBV7-9
CDR3 protein: CASSRDSSYNEQFF
CDR3 DNA: TGTGCCAGCAGCCGGGACAGCTCCTACAATGAGCAGTTCTTC

D gene: .
clone size: .
J gene: TRBJ1-5
V gene: TRBV10-3
CDR3 protein: CAITGRENQPQHF
CDR3 DNA: TGTGCCATCACGGGGCGGGAGAATCAGCCCCAGCATTTT

D gene: .
clone size: .
J gene: TRBJ2-2
V gene: TRBV19
CDR3 protein: CASTRGWAGELFF
CDR3 DNA: TGTGCCAGTACCAGGGGCTGGGCCGGGGAGCTGTTTTTT

D gene: .
clone size: .
J gene: TRBJ2-4
V gene: TRBV19
CDR3 protein: CASRMLGPFAKNIQYF
CDR3 DNA: TGTGCCAGTAGGATGCTCGGCCCTTTTGCCAAAAACATTCAGTACTTC

D gene: .
clone size: .
J gene: TRBJ2-7
V gene: TRBV11-2
CDR3 protein: CASSLMQTDPYEQYF
CDR3 DNA: TGTGCCAGCAGCTTAATGCAGACGGACCCCTACGAGCAGTACTTC